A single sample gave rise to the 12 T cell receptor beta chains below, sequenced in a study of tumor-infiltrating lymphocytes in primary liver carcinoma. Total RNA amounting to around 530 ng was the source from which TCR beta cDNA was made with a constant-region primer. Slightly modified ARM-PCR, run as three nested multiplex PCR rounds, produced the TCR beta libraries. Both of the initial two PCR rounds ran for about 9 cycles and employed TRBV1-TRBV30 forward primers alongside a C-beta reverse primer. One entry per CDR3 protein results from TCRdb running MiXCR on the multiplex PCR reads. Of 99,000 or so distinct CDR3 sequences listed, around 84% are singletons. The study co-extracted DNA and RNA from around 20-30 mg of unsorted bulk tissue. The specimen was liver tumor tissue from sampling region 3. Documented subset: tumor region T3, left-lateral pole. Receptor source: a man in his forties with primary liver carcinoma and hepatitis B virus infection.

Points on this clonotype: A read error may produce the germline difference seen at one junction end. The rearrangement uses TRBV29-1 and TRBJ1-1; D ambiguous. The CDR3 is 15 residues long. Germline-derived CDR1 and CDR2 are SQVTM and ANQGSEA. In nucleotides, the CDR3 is TGCAGCGTTGATGCGGAGTGGGGAATGAACACTGAAGCATTCTTT. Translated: CSVDAEWGMNTEAFF.

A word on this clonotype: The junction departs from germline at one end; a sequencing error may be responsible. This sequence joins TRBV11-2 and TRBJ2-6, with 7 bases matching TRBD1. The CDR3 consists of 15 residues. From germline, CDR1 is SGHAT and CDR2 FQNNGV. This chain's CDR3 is CVSSIDRAGANDLTF. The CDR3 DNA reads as TGTGTCAGCAGCATTGACAGGGCTGGGGCCAACGATCTGACTTTC.

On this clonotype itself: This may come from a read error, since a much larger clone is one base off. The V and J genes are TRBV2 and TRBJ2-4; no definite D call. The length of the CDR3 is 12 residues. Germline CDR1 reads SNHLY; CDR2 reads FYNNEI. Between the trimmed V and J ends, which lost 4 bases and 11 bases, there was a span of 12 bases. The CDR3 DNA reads TGTGCCAGCAGTGTGGTTGGGCACGTTCAGTACTTC. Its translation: CASSVVGHVQYF. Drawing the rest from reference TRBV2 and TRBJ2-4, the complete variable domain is EPEVTQTPSHQVTQMGQEVILRCVPISNHLYFYWYRQILGQKVEFLVSFYNNEISEKSEIFDDQFSVERPDGSNFTLKIRSTKLEDSAMYFCASSVVGHVQYFGAGTRLSVL.

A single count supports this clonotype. The CDR3 DNA follows: TGCGCCAGCAGCCTGAACGGCAGTGCTAGCACAGATACGCAGTATTTT. Protein: CASSLNGSASTDTQYF. This chain joins TRBV5-1 and TRBJ2-3; D gene unclear. This CDR3 has 16 residues. The germline CDR1 and CDR2 sequences are SGHRS and YFSETQ. Trimming removed 4 bases at V and 0 bases at J, with 15 bases between.

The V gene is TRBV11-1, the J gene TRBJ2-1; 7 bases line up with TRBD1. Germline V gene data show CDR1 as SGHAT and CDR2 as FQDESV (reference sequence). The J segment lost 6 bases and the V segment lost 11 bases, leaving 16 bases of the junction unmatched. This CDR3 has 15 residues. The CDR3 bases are TGTGCCTGTACACCCACAGGGGTTCTGGGCAATGAGCAGTTCTTC. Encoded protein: CACTPTGVLGNEQFF. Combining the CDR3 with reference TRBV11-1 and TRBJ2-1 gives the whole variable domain EAEVAQSPRYKITEKSQAVAFWCDPISGHATLYWYRQILGQGPELLVQFQDESVVDDSQLPKDRFSAERLKGVDSTLKIQPAELGDSAMYLCACTPTGVLGNEQFFGPGTRLTVL.

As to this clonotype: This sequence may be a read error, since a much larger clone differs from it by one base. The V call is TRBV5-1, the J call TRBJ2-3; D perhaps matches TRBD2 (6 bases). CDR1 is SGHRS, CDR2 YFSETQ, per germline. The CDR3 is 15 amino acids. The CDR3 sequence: CASSFGGISTDTHYF. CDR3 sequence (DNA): TGCGCCAGCAGCTTTGGCGGGATTAGCACAGATACGCATTATTTT.

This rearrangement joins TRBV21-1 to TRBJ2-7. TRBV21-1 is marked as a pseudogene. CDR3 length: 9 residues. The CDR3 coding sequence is TGTGCCAAGGAAGGCGAGCACTACTTC. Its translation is CAKEGEHYF.

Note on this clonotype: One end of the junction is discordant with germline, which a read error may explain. The CDR3 region is CASGQDWYGKLFF. For the CDR3, the DNA is TGCGCCAGCGGCCAAGACTGGTACGGGAAGCTGTTTTTT. The chain uses TRBV4-3 and TRBJ2-2; perhaps TRBD2 as D (5 bases). The CDR3 loop spans 13 amino acids. Germline CDR1 LGHNA, CDR2 YSLEER.

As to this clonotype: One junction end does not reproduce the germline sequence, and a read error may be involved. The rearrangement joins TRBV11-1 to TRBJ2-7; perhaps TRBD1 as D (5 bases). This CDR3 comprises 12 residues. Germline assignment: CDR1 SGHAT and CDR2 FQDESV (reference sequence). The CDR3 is CVSNPDSCERYF. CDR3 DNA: TGTGTCAGCAACCCCGACAGCTGCGAGCGGTACTTC.

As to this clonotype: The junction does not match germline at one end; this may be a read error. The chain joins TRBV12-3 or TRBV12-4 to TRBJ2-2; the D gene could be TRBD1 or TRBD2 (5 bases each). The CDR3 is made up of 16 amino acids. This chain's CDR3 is CASSSGHGRAVRELFF. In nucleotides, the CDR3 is TGTGCCAGCAGTTCAGGGCATGGGAGAGCGGTCAGGGAGCTCTTTTTT.

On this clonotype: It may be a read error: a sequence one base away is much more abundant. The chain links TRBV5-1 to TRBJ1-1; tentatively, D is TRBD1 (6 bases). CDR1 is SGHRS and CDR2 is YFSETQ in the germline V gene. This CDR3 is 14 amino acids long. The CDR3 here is CANSLEGDMTEAFF. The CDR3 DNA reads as TGCGCCAACAGCTTGGAGGGGGACATGACTGAAGCTTTCTTT.

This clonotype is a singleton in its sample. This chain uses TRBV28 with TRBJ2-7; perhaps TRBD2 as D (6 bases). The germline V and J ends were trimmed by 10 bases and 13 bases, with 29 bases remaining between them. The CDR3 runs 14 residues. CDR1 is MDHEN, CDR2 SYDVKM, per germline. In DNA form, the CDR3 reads TGTGCCATACTACTGAGGGCGGGATGGAACGAGTACTACTTC. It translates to CAILLRAGWNEYYF.